One sample yielded the 10 T cell receptor beta chains listed below, sequenced in a study of blood T cell repertoires in COVID-19. Using immunoSEQ multiplex PCR, the repertoire was profiled, and TCRdb retains in-frame clones only, with some absent. The sample yields approximately 290,000 clones, around 91% seen once. Sequences were obtained from peripheral blood. The receptors were sampled from a woman aged 60-75 years with acute or convalescent COVID-19.

V is TRBV6-5 and J is TRBJ2-1, with 11 nucleotides matching TRBD2. This CDR3 spans 15 amino acids. The V gene's germline CDR1 is MNHEY and CDR2 SVGAGI. Germline trimming cut 8 bases from V and 2 bases from J; bases unmatched to any gene: 5. The CDR3 reads CASYHSGGAYNEQFF. CDR3 sequence (DNA): TGTGCCAGCTACCATAGCGGGGGGGCCTACAATGAGCAGTTCTTC.

This sequence joins TRBV9 and TRBJ1-4; no clear D. The germline V gene has CDR1 SGDLS and CDR2 YYNGEE. Trimming took off 0 bases at V and 3 bases at J, with 9 bases between the two ends. The CDR3 totals 15 residues. The CDR3 DNA sequence: TGTGCCAGCAGCGTAGTGCCAGGTCCTAATGAAAAACTGTTTTTT. Amino acid sequence: CASSVVPGPNEKLFF.

The chain links TRBV7-6 to TRBJ2-1; tentatively, D is TRBD1 (6 bases). V gave up 6 bases and J gave up 2 bases, with 14 bases separating them. This CDR3 has 15 amino acids. CDR1 is SGHVS and CDR2 is FNYEAQ in the germline V gene. This CDR3 is CASRHLQGTYNEQFF. CDR3 bases: TGTGCCAGCAGGCATCTACAGGGAACCTACAATGAGCAGTTCTTC.

The chain employs TRBV28 and TRBJ1-1; perhaps TRBD1 as D (6 bases). V gave up 9 bases and J gave up 5 bases, with 16 bases separating them. The CDR3 extends over 13 amino acids. Germline V CDR1 and CDR2: MDHEN, SYDVKM. CDR3 amino acids: CASSGGEGTEAFF. CDR3 coding DNA: TGTGCCAGTAGCGGGGGCGAGGGGACTGAAGCTTTCTTT.

The chain is built from TRBV27 and TRBJ1-1, with TRBD1 matching 7 bases. This CDR3 region has 16 residues. Losses at the gene ends were 6 bases for V and 2 bases for J; bases not matched to a gene: 12. Germline V gives CDR1 MNHEY, CDR2 SMNVEV (reference sequence). The CDR3 DNA reads as TGTGCCAGCAGACAAGTAAACAGGGGTCGAAACACTGAAGCTTTCTTT. It is translated as CASRQVNRGRNTEAFF.

J is TRBJ1-4 and V is TRBV12-3 or TRBV12-4; no clear D. Trimming pared 5 bases from V and 7 bases from J, leaving 8 bases between. This CDR3 spans 12 amino acids. The CDR3 bases are TGTGCCAGCAGTGACCCGGGTGAAAAACTGTTTTTT. It encodes CASSDPGEKLFF.

The chain carries TRBV9 and TRBJ2-1; 7 positions match TRBD1. The CDR3 spans 16 residues. V lost 3 bases, J lost 1 base, and 7 bases stayed unmatched. The germline V gene encodes CDR1 SGDLS and CDR2 YYNGEE. CDR3 amino acids: CASSATGFMSYNEQFF. The CDR3 DNA reads as TGTGCCAGCAGCGCGACAGGGTTCATGTCCTACAATGAGCAGTTCTTC.

In DNA form, the CDR3 reads TGTGCCAGCAGCTCGAACCGAGCCGGGACCCAGGGGACCGGGGAGCTGTTTTTT. Translation gives CASSSNRAGTQGTGELFF. This rearrangement joins TRBV7-9 to TRBJ2-2; weak D call: TRBD1 (6 bases). The CDR3 is made up of 18 amino acids. Per germline, CDR1 SEHNR and CDR2 FQNEAQ (reference sequence). Trimming removed 4 bases from V and 5 bases from J, with 23 bases in between.

This rearrangement joins TRBV28 to TRBJ2-7, with D tentatively TRBD1 (7 bases). Trimming took 6 bases from V and 5 from J, leaving 20 bases between them. The CDR3 covers 15 residues. Looked up from germline, CDR1 is MDHEN and CDR2 is SYDVKM. The CDR3 loop is CASSPAGKGGDEQYF. CDR3 bases: TGTGCCAGCAGCCCCGCGGGAAAAGGGGGCGACGAGCAGTACTTC.

This chain uses TRBV19 with TRBJ2-7; D not resolved. The CDR3 extends over 12 amino acids. Germline V gives CDR1 LNHDA, CDR2 SQIVND (reference sequence). Trimming took 4 bases from V and 3 from J, leaving 7 bases between them. The CDR3 here is CASSTSVYEQYF. CDR3 coding DNA: TGTGCCAGTAGTACTTCGGTCTACGAGCAGTACTTC.